This T cell receptor (beta chain) was retrieved from a study of T cell responses to AZD1222 COVID-19 vaccine. Trimming removed 0 bases at V and 4 bases at J, with 11 bases between. The CDR3 covers 15 residues. In germline, CDR1 is SGHDT, CDR2 YYEEEE. Sequencing was performed with immunoSEQ multiplex PCR; in TCRdb, only in-frame clones are kept and a portion is missing. The repertoire holds roughly 170,000 clones, around 88% seen once, with less than 0.55% in the top ten. On this clone itself: Its target is unknown.

Study observations and caveats: Following two doses of AZD1222, Spike-specific TCR breadth and depth rose. Donors were largely white British and mainly female; clonal diversity was possibly underestimated. Nearly half of the spike-specific TCRs reportedly recognize variant regions that carry no mutations.

This receptor was taken from an adult in good health. The chain links TRBV5-6 to TRBJ1-5, with D tentatively TRBD1 (5 bases). Sequences were derived from peripheral blood, sampled on day 0 of AZD1222 vaccination. CDR3 residues: CASSLGGGENQPQHF. CDR3 coding DNA: TGTGCCAGCAGCTTGGGCGGGGGGGAGAATCAGCCCCAGCATTTT.